This T cell receptor beta chain was recovered during a study of beta chain features in type 1 diabetes. All of the isolated RNA was reverse transcribed, so expressed TCRB transcripts were sequenced. Only in-frame clones appear in the TCRdb table, and some are missing; sequencing was by immunoSEQ multiplex PCR. Of about 150,000 clones in the sample, over 8.5% were seen once. The receptor was derived from a man younger than 35 in good health. The sample consisted of central memory CD4+ T cells from blood.

The CDR3 region has the DNA TGTGCCATCAGTGAGGTTGTGGCTAGCGGGAGTAGGGAGACCCAGTACTTC. Protein product: CAISEVVASGSRETQYF. The chain couples TRBV10-3 to TRBJ2-5, with 10 bases matching TRBD2. Germline V CDR1 and CDR2: ENHRY, SYGVKD. The CDR3 runs to 17 residues. With 2 bases clipped from V and 5 bases from J, the junction kept 11 bases outside the gene matches.